One TCR beta chain is described in this entry. Participant reports of clinical history set cohort assignment. Exposed study participants had met a COVID-19 case within 2 weeks before entry. The data were taken from a study of blood T cell repertoires in COVID-19. At the level of the study: Acute-phase and convalescent COVID-19 samples originated in the United States, Italy and Spain.

The CDR3 is made up of 11 amino acids. V was cut by 4 bases and J by 12 bases, with 11 bases left in between. Per germline, CDR1 SGDLS and CDR2 YYNGEE. Per the original methods: Researchers report that nucleated cell counts were estimated from reference gene primer amplification. Only in-frame clones appear in the TCRdb table, and some are missing; sequencing was by immunoSEQ multiplex PCR. Clone size and V and J calls were adopted from that table, with D and trimming inferred from the DNA. The sample records 330,000 or so clones, roughly 86% being singletons. The receptor comes from a woman aged 25 to 39 who had been exposed to COVID-19. The rearrangement links TRBV9 to TRBJ2-1; the D is unclear. The material sequenced was PBMCs or T cells enriched from blood (not recorded which). The CDR3 reads CASSSARGQFF. As DNA, the CDR3 is TGTGCCAGCAGCAGTGCTCGCGGGCAGTTCTTC.